This passage covers 30 T cell receptor beta chains from one sample sequenced in a study of blood T cell repertoires in COVID-19. Sequencing used immunoSEQ multiplex PCR; TCRdb keeps in-frame clones, though not all of them. The sample holds 50,000 to 85,000 clones, over 80% seen once. Sample: peripheral blood. These receptors were taken from a human donor in a cohort sampled during active COVID-19.

CDR3 residues: CASSTLAGKVYNEQFF. CDR3 sequence (DNA): TGTGCCAGCAGCACCCTAGCGGGGAAAGTTTACAATGAGCAGTTCTTC. The rearrangement joins TRBV9 to TRBJ2-1; 9 bases align to TRBD2. Losses at the gene ends were 4 bases for V and 4 bases for J; bases not matched to a gene: 9. Germline V gives CDR1 SGDLS, CDR2 YYNGEE. This CDR3 is built from 16 residues.

The genes are TRBV19 and TRBJ2-1, with TRBD2 identical over 8 bases. This CDR3 contains 16 residues. The V gene end was trimmed by 3 bases and the J gene end by 7 bases; junction bases not matched to a gene: 11. CDR1 and CDR2 from the germline V gene are LNHDA and SQIVND (reference sequence). The CDR3 reads CASSMMGPGTRNEQFF. The CDR3 nucleotides are TGTGCCAGTAGTATGATGGGGCCCGGGACTAGAAATGAGCAGTTCTTC.

V and J are TRBV7-2 and TRBJ1-2; 7 nucleotides match TRBD1. V trimming: 4 bases; J trimming: 3 bases; junction bases outside the gene matches: 2. The germline V gene has CDR1 SGHTA and CDR2 FQGNSA. This CDR3 comprises 13 residues. The CDR3 DNA follows: TGTGCCAGCAGCTCAGGGGGAGACTATGGCTACACCTTC. Its protein product is CASSSGGDYGYTF.

Here the CDR3 DNA reads TGTGCCACCAGCAAGGGTAGCGGGCATCCGAGTCCCTACGAGCAGTACTTC. Its translation: CATSKGSGHPSPYEQYF. The rearrangement joins TRBV15 to TRBJ2-7, with 7 positions matching TRBD2. Germline CDR1 and CDR2: LNHNV and YYDKDF (reference sequence). V trimming: 4 bases; J trimming: 2 bases; junction bases outside the gene matches: 14. The CDR3 consists of 17 residues. The variable domain in full, with the rest retrieved from reference TRBV15 and TRBJ2-7, is DAMVIQNPRYQVTQFGKPVTLSCSQTLNHNVMYWYQQKSSQAPKLLFHYYDKDFNNEADTPDNFQSRRPNTSFCFLDIRSPGLGDTAMYLCATSKGSGHPSPYEQYFGPGTRLTVT.

The chain uses TRBV6-5 and TRBJ1-2; 10 bases match TRBD1. Looked up from germline, CDR1 is MNHEY and CDR2 is SVGAGI. With 6 bases clipped from V and 7 bases from J, the junction kept 11 bases outside the gene matches. The CDR3 consists of 15 residues. In DNA form, the CDR3 reads TGTGCCAGCAGATCCCAGGGACAGGGGAGTTCTGGCTACACCTTC. Its translation is CASRSQGQGSSGYTF.

The rearrangement joins TRBV25-1 to TRBJ1-1; D ambiguous. CDR3 length: 15 residues. Germline values: CDR1 MGHDK, CDR2 SYGVNS. The V end lost 6 bases, the J end lost 0 bases, and 14 bases lay between the germline ends. CDR3 in DNA: TGTGCCAGCAGCCCTTTTCGGGAGATGAACACTGAAGCTTTCTTT. Its protein product is CASSPFREMNTEAFF.

This clone was seen only once. The chain joins TRBV6-2 or TRBV6-3 to TRBJ1-1; no reliable D call. From germline, CDR1 is MNHEY and CDR2 SVGEGT. This CDR3 is built from 13 residues. The V end was cut by 2 bases, the J end by 1 base, with 5 bases between. The CDR3 nucleotides are TGTGCCAGCAGTTACGGCGGGAACACTGAAGCTTTCTTT. This sequence encodes CASSYGGNTEAFF.

The chain links TRBV3-1 (or the pseudogene TRBV3-2) to TRBJ1-1; 9 bases agree with TRBD1. There are 17 residues in the CDR3. From germline, CDR1 is LGHDT and CDR2 YNNKEL (reference sequence). Losses at the gene ends were 1 base for V and 2 bases for J; bases not matched to a gene: 8. The DNA for the CDR3 is TGTGCCAGCAGCCAAGCTGACAGGGGGGGAAGCAACACTGAAGCTTTCTTT. This codes for CASSQADRGGSNTEAFF.

This clone was picked up a small number of times. The CDR3, as DNA: TGTGCCAGCAGTTACTCGTCAGGGGGCGCGAGGTCCTACGAGCAGTACTTC. Amino acids: CASSYSSGGARSYEQYF. This chain uses TRBV6-2 or TRBV6-3 with TRBJ2-7; 8 positions match TRBD1. The junction had 8 bases not matched to a gene; V was cut back by 0 bases and J by 1 base. From germline, CDR1 is MNHEY and CDR2 SVGEGT. This CDR3 is 17 amino acids long.

The chain joins TRBV5-1 to TRBJ1-1; 9 bases line up with TRBD1. V gave up 0 bases and J gave up 4 bases; unmatched junction bases: 4. Germline assignment: CDR1 SGHRS and CDR2 YFSETQ. The CDR3 contains 15 residues. This CDR3 reads CASSLATGGITEAFF. The CDR3 region has the DNA TGCGCCAGCAGCTTGGCCACAGGGGGCATCACTGAAGCTTTCTTT.

This chain uses TRBV9 with TRBJ2-1; 14 bases are shared with TRBD2. J was trimmed by 9 bases and V by 0 bases; bases with no gene match: 5. The CDR3 sequence is 16 residues long. The germline V gene has CDR1 SGDLS and CDR2 YYNGEE. The CDR3 here is CASSVAGTSGRSEQFF. CDR3 nucleotide sequence: TGTGCCAGCAGCGTAGCTGGGACTAGCGGGAGAAGTGAGCAGTTCTTC.

The rearrangement links TRBV2 to TRBJ2-1, with no clear D. The CDR3 contains 13 residues. Germline CDR1 and CDR2: SNHLY and FYNNEI. The V and J ends lost 4 bases and 7 bases respectively, with 11 bases between them. The CDR3 DNA follows: TGTGCCAGCAGTGTCTCAGGCCCAAATGAGCAGTTCTTC. Translation: CASSVSGPNEQFF. Combining the CDR3 with reference TRBV2 and TRBJ2-1 gives the whole variable domain EPEVTQTPSHQVTQMGQEVILRCVPISNHLYFYWYRQILGQKVEFLVSFYNNEISEKSEIFDDQFSVERPDGSNFTLKIRSTKLEDSAMYFCASSVSGPNEQFFGPGTRLTVL.

This clone was observed a few times. The chain joins TRBV2 to TRBJ2-3, with 7 bases fitting TRBD2. Germline CDR1 is SNHLY and CDR2 is FYNNEI. The V and J ends lost 8 bases and 2 bases, in that order; junction bases with no gene match: 7. The CDR3 is 14 residues long. The CDR3 coding sequence is TGTGCCAGCGGGTCCGGGACTAACACAGATACGCAGTATTTT. As protein: CASGSGTNTDTQYF. The whole variable domain, remainder taken from reference TRBV2 and TRBJ2-3, is EPEVTQTPSHQVTQMGQEVILRCVPISNHLYFYWYRQILGQKVEFLVSFYNNEISEKSEIFDDQFSVERPDGSNFTLKIRSTKLEDSAMYFCASGSGTNTDTQYFGPGTRLTVL.

The chain has TRBV4-3 and TRBJ2-1; the match to TRBD2 covers 7 bases. The CDR3 contains 17 residues. Trimming at V came to 2 bases and at J to 2 bases, leaving 9 bases not matched to a gene. CDR1 and CDR2 (germline): LGHNA, YSLEER. DNA of the CDR3: TGCGCCAGCAGCCAACATACAGCGGGATTAACCTACAATGAGCAGTTCTTC. Protein: CASSQHTAGLTYNEQFF.

The chain carries TRBV9 and TRBJ2-3; the match to TRBD2 covers 10 bases. Per germline, CDR1 SGDLS and CDR2 YYNGEE. The V gene end was trimmed by 4 bases and the J gene end by 1 base; junction bases not matched to a gene: 12. There are 18 residues in the CDR3. The CDR3 is CASSFGASGGHRTDTQYF. The CDR3 DNA is TGTGCCAGCAGCTTCGGTGCTAGCGGGGGCCACCGCACAGATACGCAGTATTTT.

The rearrangement joins TRBV6-6 to TRBJ1-6, with 8 bases matching TRBD1. CDR1 is MNHNY and CDR2 is SVGAGI in the germline V gene (reference sequence). V lost 6 bases, J lost 9 bases, and 7 bases stayed unmatched. This CDR3 contains 14 residues. The CDR3 bases are TGTGCCAGCAGGATGGACAGGGAGGGTTCACCCCTCCACTTT. Translated, it gives CASRMDREGSPLHF.

In this sample, this clone turned up once. The chain carries TRBV21-1 and TRBJ2-7; the table's D gene call, TRBD1, was not cross checked with the DNA. TRBV21-1 is assigned pseudogene status. The CDR3 has 18 residues. CDR3 amino acids: CASSGQQGTGRVSYEQYF. DNA of the CDR3: TGTGCCAGCAGCGGTCAGCAAGGGACAGGGAGAGTCTCCTACGAGCAGTACTTC.

V is TRBV4-3 and J is TRBJ2-5, with 8 bases lining up with TRBD2. Germline V gene lookup returns CDR1 LGHNA and CDR2 YSLEER. V was clipped by 4 bases and J by 5 bases; unmatched bases: 3. The CDR3 is 13 residues long. The CDR3 DNA reads TGCGCCAGCAGCCCGGGACTAGGGGAGACCCAGTACTTC. It specifies CASSPGLGETQYF.

The chain uses TRBV6-5 and TRBJ1-3; 7 bases are shared with TRBD1. V lost 6 bases and J lost 0; bases outside the gene matches: 5. The CDR3 totals 15 residues. Germline loops: CDR1 MNHEY, CDR2 SVGAGI. CDR3 protein: CASSTGDSSGNTIYF. In DNA form, the CDR3 reads TGTGCCAGCAGCACCGGGGACAGCTCTGGAAACACCATATATTTT.

This clone appeared a single time. V is TRBV5-1 and J is TRBJ2-2; D unresolved. Per germline, CDR1 SGHRS and CDR2 YFSETQ. The CDR3 contains 14 residues. The V and J ends lost 1 base and 2 bases respectively, with 6 bases between them. As DNA, the CDR3 is TGCGCCAGCAGCTTGCTATTAAACACCGGGGAGCTGTTTTTT. Its translation: CASSLLLNTGELFF.

J is TRBJ2-1 and V is TRBV7-2, with D possibly being TRBD1 (5 bases). V was clipped by 5 bases and J by 9 bases, with 17 bases between them. CDR1 and CDR2 from the germline V gene are SGHTA and FQGNSA. This CDR3 is 14 amino acids long. The CDR3 sequence: CASSPVRRGAEQFF. The CDR3 coding sequence is TGTGCCAGCAGCCCCGTCCGAAGGGGTGCTGAGCAGTTCTTC.

The V call is TRBV7-6, the J call TRBJ2-3; D might be TRBD1 (6 bases). This CDR3 region has 15 residues. V shed 6 bases and J shed 1 base, with 14 bases lying between them. The V gene's germline CDR1 is SGHVS and CDR2 FNYEAQ. The CDR3 protein is CASRNQGIGTDTQYF. The CDR3 coding sequence is TGTGCCAGCAGAAATCAGGGGATCGGCACAGATACGCAGTATTTT.

This chain joins TRBV30 and TRBJ2-1, with TRBD2 matching 9 bases. The CDR3 contains 15 residues. The V gene end was trimmed by 2 bases and the J gene end by 8 bases; junction bases not matched to a gene: 10. The germline CDR1 and CDR2 sequences are GTSNPN and SVGIG (reference sequence). The CDR3 protein is CAWSPGLARGDEQFF. CDR3 nucleotide sequence: TGTGCCTGGAGTCCGGGACTAGCCAGAGGGGATGAGCAGTTCTTC. The entire variable domain, with the rest obtained from reference TRBV30 and TRBJ2-1, is as follows: SQTIHQWPATLVQPVGSPLSLECTVEGTSNPNLYWYRQAAGRGLQLLFYSVGIGQISSEVPQNLSASRPQDRQFILSSKKLLLSDSGFYLCAWSPGLARGDEQFFGPGTRLTVL.

The chain carries TRBV6-5 and TRBJ2-3, with D maybe TRBD1 (6 bases). Trimming removed 4 bases at V and 4 bases at J, with 18 bases between. The CDR3 has 16 residues. Germline loops: CDR1 MNHEY, CDR2 SVGAGI. This CDR3 is CASSWARDTGADTQYF. CDR3 DNA sequence: TGTGCCAGCAGTTGGGCTAGGGACACCGGGGCAGATACGCAGTATTTT.

CDR3 nucleotide sequence: TGTGCCAGTAGTACGAACACAGGCACAGATACGCAGTATTTT. This sequence encodes CASSTNTGTDTQYF. The chain couples TRBV19 to TRBJ2-3; unclear D gene. The V gene lost 4 bases and the J gene lost 1 base, with 9 bases spanning the gap. CDR1 and CDR2 from the germline V gene are LNHDA and SQIVND (reference sequence). This CDR3 is built from 14 residues.

V usage is TRBV27 and J usage is TRBJ2-1, with TRBD1 as a possible D gene (6 bases). Trimming took 5 bases from V and 2 from J, leaving 10 bases between them. Germline assignment: CDR1 MNHEY and CDR2 SMNVEV (reference sequence). CDR3 length: 14 residues. The CDR3 reads CASSNRATYNEQFF. The CDR3 DNA follows: TGTGCCAGCAGTAACAGGGCAACCTACAATGAGCAGTTCTTC.

The chain is built from TRBV18 and TRBJ2-1; D is uncertain. Per the germline V gene, CDR1 is KGHSH and CDR2 is LQKENI. The CDR3 totals 15 residues. V was shortened by 0 bases and J by 2 bases, with 8 bases between the two germline ends. The CDR3 region has the DNA TGTGCCAGCTCACCACCGTCCCGGGCCTACAATGAGCAGTTCTTC. Residues: CASSPPSRAYNEQFF.

The table lists this clone with a count of one. V usage is TRBV2 and J usage is TRBJ2-7; 7 bases match TRBD1. The CDR3 covers 15 residues. Germline V gene lookup returns CDR1 SNHLY and CDR2 FYNNEI. With 6 bases clipped from V and 2 bases from J, the junction kept 10 bases outside the gene matches. The CDR3 spells CASSERGQGPYEQYF. The CDR3 DNA reads as TGTGCCAGCAGCGAAAGGGGGCAGGGGCCCTACGAGCAGTACTTC.

The V call is TRBV28, the J call TRBJ2-1, with D perhaps matching TRBD2 (6 bases). Germline CDR1 reads MDHEN; CDR2 reads SYDVKM. V shed 3 bases and J shed 2 bases, with 11 bases lying between them. CDR3 size: 15 residues. The CDR3 loop is CASSFGGLTYNEQFF. CDR3 bases: TGTGCCAGCAGTTTTGGAGGGTTAACCTACAATGAGCAGTTCTTC. The full variable domain, its missing parts supplied by reference TRBV28 and TRBJ2-1, is DVKVTQSSRYLVKRTGEKVFLECVQDMDHENMFWYRQDPGLGLRLIYFSYDVKMKEKGDIPEGYSVSREKKERFSLILESASTNQTSMYLCASSFGGLTYNEQFFGPGTRLTVL.

V usage is TRBV29-1 and J usage is TRBJ1-1; tentatively, D is TRBD1 (6 bases). Trimming removed 7 bases at V and 0 bases at J, with 12 bases between. The length of the CDR3 is 13 residues. Germline V gene data show CDR1 as SQVTM and CDR2 as ANQGSEA. CDR3 in DNA: TGCAGCGCCCGGACAGAGATGAACACTGAAGCTTTCTTT. Translated, it gives CSARTEMNTEAFF.